One and the same sample provided the 10 T cell receptor beta chains below, sequenced in a study of blood T cell repertoires in COVID-19 (dated by TCRdb to 2018 to 2021). The library was obtained by the immunoSEQ multiplex PCR assay. The table was pulled from immuneACCESS by TCRdb, which kept in-frame rearrangements only. Such tables lose some clones; where checked, under half of the loss comes from unresolved V genes, and the rest has no known cause. The sample records some 120,000 clones, 75% to 90% of which are singletons. 2% to 2.5% of the sample belongs to the ten largest clones. What was sequenced was peripheral blood. The receptors derive from a man younger than 45 with acute or convalescent COVID-19.

V gene TRBV30 combines with J gene TRBJ1-2; 10 bases are a match to TRBD1. The trim removed 0 bases at V and 7 bases at J, leaving 2 bases unmatched. Germline V gives CDR1 GTSNPN, CDR2 SVGIG (reference sequence). There are 13 residues in the CDR3. The CDR3 reads CAWSVTGGVGYTF. CDR3 nucleotides: TGTGCCTGGAGTGTGACAGGGGGCGTTGGCTACACCTTC.

The J gene is TRBJ2-7, the V gene TRBV4-1; 12 nucleotides agree with TRBD2. CDR3 length: 15 residues. Germline assignment: CDR1 MGHRA and CDR2 YSYEKL. V was clipped by 1 base and J by 7 bases; unmatched bases: 5. The CDR3 sequence is CASSQGLAGGREQYF. CDR3 DNA sequence: TGCGCCAGCAGCCAAGGCCTAGCGGGGGGGCGGGAGCAGTACTTC.

The chain uses TRBV6-2 or TRBV6-3 and TRBJ1-4; D unclear. The V and J ends lost 0 bases and 7 bases respectively, with 18 bases between them. The V gene's germline CDR1 is MNHEY and CDR2 SVGEGT. The CDR3 consists of 17 residues. The CDR3 is CASSYSMALAEGEKLFF. CDR3 sequence (DNA): TGTGCCAGCAGTTACTCGATGGCTCTGGCGGAGGGTGAAAAACTGTTTTTT.

The chain is built from TRBV18 and TRBJ2-2; weak D call: TRBD1 (6 bases). V was clipped by 3 bases and J by 7 bases, with 12 bases between them. The length of the CDR3 is 14 residues. Germline loops: CDR1 KGHSH, CDR2 LQKENI. The CDR3: CASSPNRAVGELFF. The CDR3 DNA follows: TGTGCCAGCTCACCGAACAGGGCCGTCGGGGAGCTGTTTTTT.

This chain joins TRBV6-5 and TRBJ1-5; 10 nucleotides align to TRBD1. CDR1 and CDR2 from the germline V gene are MNHEY and SVGAGI. The V and J ends lost 6 bases and 6 bases, in that order; junction bases with no gene match: 8. The CDR3 length is 15 residues. This CDR3 reads CASRMTGGWGQPQHF. CDR3 DNA: TGTGCCAGCAGGATGACAGGGGGCTGGGGTCAGCCCCAGCATTTT.

The rearrangement joins TRBV9 to TRBJ1-2; 7 bases are shared with TRBD1. The CDR3 covers 15 residues. CDR1 and CDR2 from the germline V gene are SGDLS and YYNGEE. V lost 3 bases and J lost 8; bases outside the gene matches: 13. Written as DNA, the CDR3 is TGTGCCAGCAGCGGATACAGGGGCGCCGGGTCCGGCTACACCTTC. This translates into CASSGYRGAGSGYTF. The whole variable domain, remainder taken from reference TRBV9 and TRBJ1-2, is DSGVTQTPKHLITATGQRVTLRCSPRSGDLSVYWYQQSLDQGLQFLIQYYNGEERAKGNILERFSAQQFPDLHSELNLSSLELGDSALYFCASSGYRGAGSGYTFGSGTRLTVV.

This chain joins TRBV7-9 and TRBJ2-5, with 8 bases aligning to TRBD1. CDR3 length: 16 amino acids. V lost 7 bases, J lost 2 bases, and 12 bases stayed unmatched. CDR1 is SEHNR, CDR2 FQNEAQ, per germline (reference sequence). CDR3 DNA: TGTGCCAGCACCGAAGGCAGGGGGCAAAGTCAAGAGACCCAGTACTTC. It translates to CASTEGRGQSQETQYF.

This clone turned up a few times. V gene TRBV30 combines with J gene TRBJ1-2; 8 bases map to TRBD1. The CDR3 totals 13 residues. With 0 bases clipped from V and 4 bases from J, the junction kept 1 base outside the gene matches. The V gene's germline CDR1 is GTSNPN and CDR2 SVGIG (reference sequence). Here the CDR3 DNA reads TGTGCCTGGAGTGTCCAGGGGGCCTATGGCTACACCTTC. This sequence encodes CAWSVQGAYGYTF.

The J gene is TRBJ2-2, the V gene TRBV2; D is undetermined. Per the germline V gene, CDR1 is SNHLY and CDR2 is FYNNEI. Trimming stripped 3 bases from V and 6 bases from J, with 14 bases between. This CDR3 spans 15 amino acids. This CDR3 reads CASSDLPGVAGELFF. In nucleotides, the CDR3 is TGTGCCAGCAGTGATTTGCCCGGAGTGGCCGGGGAGCTGTTTTTT.

The chain uses TRBV6-1 and TRBJ2-1; 11 bases map to TRBD2. The CDR3 covers 15 residues. V lost 2 bases to trimming and J lost 7 bases; unmatched junction nucleotides: 4. Germline V gene lookup returns CDR1 MNHNS and CDR2 SASEGT. CDR3 in amino acids: CASSELAGGFNEQFF. As DNA, the CDR3 is TGTGCCAGCAGTGAACTAGCGGGAGGTTTTAATGAGCAGTTCTTC.